Below, 20 T cell receptor beta chains from the same sample are listed, as sequenced in a study of regulatory T cells in long-lasting Graves disease. According to the study, TCR beta libraries were built with iRepertoire HTBI primers and CDR3-region Arm-PCR. One entry per CDR3 protein results from TCRdb running MiXCR on the multiplex PCR reads. The sample holds 350,000 to 550,000 distinct CDR3 sequences; 12% to 15% are singletons and the top ten take approximately 17%. This sample's time point: newly diagnosed GD, antithyroid drugs for less than 3 months. The TCR library was prepared using RNA isolated from PBMCs. The sample also formed part of further work on T cells in Graves' hyperthyroidism and ophthalmopathy.

The sample consisted of peripheral blood mononuclear cells (PBMCs), taken at new diagnosis, from a patient treated with antithyroid drugs. Receptors were obtained from a woman aged 45-65 years with Graves disease.

This clonotype was observed many times. This chain uses TRBV3-1 with TRBJ2-5; D could derive from TRBD1 or TRBD2 (5 bases each). The CDR3 length is 13 residues. The germline gives CDR1 LGHDT, CDR2 YNNKEL (reference sequence). Trimming cost V 5 bases and J 4 bases, with 11 bases left between them. CDR3 nucleotide sequence: TGTGCCAGCAGCGGGACCGTCAGAGAGACCCAGTACTTC. It yields the protein CASSGTVRETQYF.

V usage is TRBV12-5 and J usage is TRBJ2-7; the D is unclear. The CDR3 length is 13 residues. Trimming took 0 bases from V and 9 from J, leaving 12 bases between them. Germline V lookup: CDR1 LGHNT, CDR2 FRNRAP. The CDR3 protein is CASGLVKGLWQYF. The CDR3 region has the DNA TGTGCTAGTGGTTTGGTAAAAGGGCTCTGGCAGTACTTC.

This clonotype appeared a few times. The chain is built from TRBV6-1 and TRBJ1-5; D is unresolved. This CDR3 contains 10 residues. Germline loops: CDR1 MNHNS, CDR2 SASEGT. Between the trimmed V and J ends, which lost 6 bases and 11 bases, there was a span of 8 bases. CDR3 in amino acids: CASSNMAQHF. The CDR3, as DNA: TGTGCCAGCAGCAACATGGCCCAGCATTTT.

This clonotype was seen more than once but under ten times. The chain recombines TRBV5-5 with TRBJ2-7; D may be TRBD1 (6 bases). Deletions cut 4 bases from V and 2 bases from J, with 16 bases between. Germline V gene data show CDR1 as SGHKS and CDR2 as YYEKEE (reference sequence). The length of the CDR3 is 15 residues. CDR3 sequence (DNA): TGTGCCAGCAGCCTAATCCGCAGGGGAACCTACGAGCAGTACTTC. Residues: CASSLIRRGTYEQYF.

This clonotype was seen many times. The gene calls are TRBV12-3 or TRBV12-4 and TRBJ2-7; the D is unclear. The CDR3 runs to 14 residues. V lost 4 bases and J 6 bases, leaving 16 bases between the germline ends. The CDR3 DNA follows: TGTGCCAGCAGTTCCCCCCGGGTTGGCCGCGAGCAGTACTTC. Protein: CASSSPRVGREQYF.

CDR3 nucleotide sequence: TGTGCCAGCAGCTTAGGGCCTAGCGGACTACAAGAGACCCAGTACTTC. This encodes CASSLGPSGLQETQYF. The chain combines TRBV11-2 with TRBJ2-1; 7 bases line up with TRBD2. The assigned J gene may be wrong: the sequence end matches TRBJ2-5 better. Per the germline V gene, CDR1 is SGHAT and CDR2 is FQNNGV. The CDR3 runs 16 residues.

This clonotype appeared many times. V gene TRBV20-1 combines with J gene TRBJ2-5, with 7 nucleotides matching TRBD2. The CDR3 extends over 14 amino acids. V dropped 1 base and J dropped 1; count of bases not matched to a gene: 3. Germline V gene sequence: CDR1 DFQATT, CDR2 SNEGSKA (reference sequence). The chain's CDR3 is CSARGGGSQETQYF. CDR3 DNA: TGCAGTGCTAGAGGGGGCGGGAGCCAAGAGACCCAGTACTTC.

The J gene is TRBJ2-7, the V gene TRBV7-7, with 13 positions matching TRBD2. Germline CDR1 is SSHAT and CDR2 is FNYEAQ (reference sequence). Trimming removed 0 bases from V and 4 bases from J; junction bases left unmatched: 9. This CDR3 spans 18 amino acids. This CDR3 is CASSLAPGLAGLDYEQYF. The CDR3 DNA is TGTGCCAGCAGCTTAGCTCCGGGACTAGCGGGATTGGATTACGAGCAGTACTTC.

This clonotype was found many times. The chain is built from TRBV6-5 and TRBJ2-4, with D perhaps matching TRBD2 (5 bases). V lost 2 bases to trimming and J lost 2 bases, with 10 bases between them. The CDR3 runs to 15 residues. Germline CDR1 and CDR2: MNHEY and SVGAGI. CDR3 sequence reads: CASSYGLNSKNIQYF. The CDR3 DNA reads TGTGCCAGCAGTTACGGACTCAACTCCAAAAACATTCAGTACTTC.

The V gene is TRBV28, the J gene TRBJ1-5; D perhaps matches TRBD1 (5 bases). The V gene's germline CDR1 is MDHEN and CDR2 SYDVKM. Trimming took 6 bases from V and 4 from J, leaving 10 bases between them. The CDR3 covers 13 residues. In DNA form, the CDR3 reads TGTGCCAGCAGACCCGGGGGTAATCAGCCCCAGCATTTT. This encodes CASRPGGNQPQHF.

The V and J genes are TRBV28 and TRBJ2-7; no definite D call. Looked up from germline, CDR1 is MDHEN and CDR2 is SYDVKM. The CDR3 spans 13 residues. V was trimmed by 6 bases and J by 3 bases, leaving 12 bases between them. The CDR3 DNA sequence: TGTGCCAGCAGCGCCCCTGGTTACTACGAGCAGTACTTC. The encoded protein is CASSAPGYYEQYF.

This clonotype came up a few times. The chain is built from TRBV9 and TRBJ2-1; 10 bases agree with TRBD2. Germline V gene sequence: CDR1 SGDLS, CDR2 YYNGEE. The CDR3 totals 16 residues. The V gene end was trimmed by 0 bases and the J gene end by 6 bases; junction bases not matched to a gene: 6. The CDR3: CASSVGASGSGNEQFF. For the CDR3, the DNA is TGTGCCAGCAGCGTAGGGGCTAGCGGGAGTGGCAATGAGCAGTTCTTC.

In this sample, this clonotype turned up a few times. The chain has TRBV19 and TRBJ1-5; D may be TRBD1 (6 bases). V lost 1 base and J 4 bases, leaving 8 bases between the germline ends. In germline, CDR1 is LNHDA, CDR2 SQIVND (reference sequence). CDR3 length equals 14 residues. CDR3 coding DNA: TGTGCCAGTAGTATAGTAAGGGGGAATCAGCCCCAGCATTTT. Protein: CASSIVRGNQPQHF. Based on the CDR3 plus reference TRBV19 and TRBJ1-5, the full variable domain is DGGITQSPKYLFRKEGQNVTLSCEQNLNHDAMYWYRQDPGQGLRLIYYSQIVNDFQKGDIAEGYSVSREKKESFPLTVTSAQKNPTAFYLCASSIVRGNQPQHFGDGTRLSIL.

V is TRBV14 and J is TRBJ1-4; D is unclear. The CDR3 sequence is 14 residues long. Looked up from germline, CDR1 is SGHDN and CDR2 is FVKESK. The V gene lost 3 bases and the J gene lost 8 bases, with 13 bases spanning the gap. The CDR3 loop is CASSHGWLGEKLFF. The DNA for the CDR3 is TGTGCCAGCAGCCATGGATGGTTGGGGGAAAAACTGTTTTTT.

The rearrangement uses TRBV6-2 or TRBV6-3 and TRBJ1-5, with TRBD1 identical over 8 bases. V lost 5 bases, J lost 7 bases, and 7 bases stayed unmatched. Germline V gene data show CDR1 as MNHEY and CDR2 as SVGEGT. The CDR3 has 14 residues. CDR3 in amino acids: CASSEGQGWQPQHF. The DNA for the CDR3 is TGTGCCAGCAGTGAAGGACAGGGATGGCAGCCCCAGCATTTT.

This clonotype was recorded at least ten times. The chain couples TRBV2 to TRBJ1-1; no clear D gene. V was pared by 8 bases and J by 3 bases, with 13 bases between. Germline CDR1 and CDR2: SNHLY and FYNNEI. The CDR3 sequence is 13 residues long. DNA for the CDR3: TGTGCCAGCCAAGCTAATGTGTACACTGAAGCTTTCTTT. The encoded protein is CASQANVYTEAFF.

This clonotype was detected many times. This rearrangement joins TRBV14 to TRBJ2-1; 8 bases align to TRBD2. The ends lost 4 bases at V and 8 bases at J; junction bases unmatched: 13. This CDR3 spans 16 amino acids. The germline V gene has CDR1 SGHDN and CDR2 FVKESK. CDR3 DNA sequence: TGTGCCAGCAGCCGAAAGCGGGAGCCTCGAGTCGATGAGCAGTTCTTC. Amino acids: CASSRKREPRVDEQFF.

The CDR3 DNA reads as TGCGCCAGCAGCTTGGGCTTGGCGGCTCCTTACAATGAGCAGTTCTTC. Its translation: CASSLGLAAPYNEQFF. The gene calls are TRBV5-1 and TRBJ2-1; D is unresolved. Germline CDR1 reads SGHRS; CDR2 reads YFSETQ. The CDR3 is 16 amino acids. Trimming left V 0 bases short and J 4 bases short, with 14 bases between.

This clonotype was seen only a few times. The chain links TRBV9 to TRBJ2-7, with D perhaps being TRBD1 or TRBD2 (5 bases each). Germline assignment: CDR1 SGDLS and CDR2 YYNGEE. Trimming shortened V by 0 bases and J by 6 bases, and 13 bases separated the two germline ends. The CDR3 has 14 amino acids. The CDR3 nucleotides read TGTGCCAGCAGCGTAGGCCCGGGGACGGGCGAGCAGTACTTC. Residues: CASSVGPGTGEQYF.

This clonotype was picked up many times. The V call is TRBV4-1, the J call TRBJ2-7, with D uncertain. Per germline, CDR1 MGHRA and CDR2 YSYEKL. There are 16 residues in the CDR3. The V end was cut by 0 bases, the J end by 0 bases, with 12 bases between. CDR3 amino acids: CASSQDLRSFSYEQYF. The CDR3, as DNA: TGCGCCAGCAGCCAAGATCTACGGTCCTTCTCCTACGAGCAGTACTTC.